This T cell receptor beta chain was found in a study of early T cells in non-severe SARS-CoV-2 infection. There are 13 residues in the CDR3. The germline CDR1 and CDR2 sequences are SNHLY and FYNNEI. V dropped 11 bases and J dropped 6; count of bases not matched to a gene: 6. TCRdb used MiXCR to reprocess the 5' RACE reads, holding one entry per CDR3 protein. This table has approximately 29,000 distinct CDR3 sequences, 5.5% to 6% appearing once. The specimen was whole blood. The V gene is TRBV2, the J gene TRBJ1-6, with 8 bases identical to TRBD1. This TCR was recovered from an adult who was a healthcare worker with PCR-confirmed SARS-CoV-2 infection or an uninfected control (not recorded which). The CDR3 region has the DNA TGTGCCTACGGACAGGGCCTTAATTCACCCCTCCACTTT. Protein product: CAYGQGLNSPLHF.